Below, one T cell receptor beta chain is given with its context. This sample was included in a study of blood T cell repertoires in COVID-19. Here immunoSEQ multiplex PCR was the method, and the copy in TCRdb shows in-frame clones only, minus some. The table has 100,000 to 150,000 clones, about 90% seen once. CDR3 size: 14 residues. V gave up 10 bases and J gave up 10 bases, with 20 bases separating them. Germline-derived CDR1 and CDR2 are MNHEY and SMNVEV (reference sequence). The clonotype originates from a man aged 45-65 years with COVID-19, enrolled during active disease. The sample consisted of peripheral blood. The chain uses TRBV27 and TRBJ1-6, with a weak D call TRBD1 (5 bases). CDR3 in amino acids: CATSSGRDGSPLHF. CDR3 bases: TGTGCCACCTCCTCTGGGAGGGACGGGTCACCCCTCCACTTT.